This T cell receptor beta chain appears in the sequencing data of a study of blood T cell repertoires in COVID-19. Turning to the study itself: Donors in the United States, Italy and Spain gave samples during acute or convalescent COVID-19. Sources were T cells, B-cell-depleted T cells, or PBMCs; the material itself was cDNA or gDNA.

As handled by the study authors: Scientists estimated how many nucleated cells there were by amplifying reference gene primers. The table came from immunoSEQ multiplex PCR; TCRdb's copy has only in-frame clones and leaves some out. V and J calls and clone size are given by that table; D and trimming were obtained from the DNA. The table lists 95,000 to 150,000 clones, roughly 82% of them singletons. Sample: peripheral blood. The TCR sequence derives from a human donor in a cohort sampled during active COVID-19.

CDR3 sequence reads: CASSLWAGNYGYTF. Here the CDR3 DNA reads TGTGCCAGCAGCTTGTGGGCCGGAAACTATGGCTACACCTTC. The chain combines TRBV5-4 with TRBJ1-2; D gene unclear. Germline V CDR1 and CDR2: SGHNT, YYREEE (reference sequence). This CDR3 is built from 14 residues. V was cut by 1 base and J by 2 bases, with 9 bases left in between. The variable domain in full, completed from reference TRBV5-4 and TRBJ1-2, reads ETGVTQSPTHLIKTRGQQVTLRCSSQSGHNTVSWYQQALGQGPQFIFQYYREEENGRGNFPPRFSGLQFPNYSSELNVNALELDDSALYLCASSLWAGNYGYTFGSGTRLTVV.